Detailed here is one T cell receptor beta chain. The ends were cut back, 7 bases at V and 10 bases at J, with 13 bases in the middle. This CDR3 is built from 11 residues. Looked up from germline, CDR1 is ENHRY and CDR2 is SYGVKD. In TCRdb, the RT-PCR reads were re-called with MiXCR into one record per CDR3 protein. The sample carries around 700,000 distinct CDR3 sequences, 13% to 15% recorded once. Sequencing input: memory CD4+ T cells from blood. The TCR was taken from a female donor in good health, serving as a healthy control. The rearrangement uses TRBV10-3 and TRBJ1-1; D is possibly TRBD1 (5 bases). CDR3 coding DNA: TGTGCCATCAAGGAGGGGCATGGAGCTTTCTTT. It encodes CAIKEGHGAFF.